The source of this T cell receptor beta chain is a study of control samples from healthy donors and cancer patients. Trimming left V 2 bases short and J 5 bases short, with 10 bases between. The CDR3 runs 13 residues. The V gene's germline CDR1 is SGHKS and CDR2 YYEKEE (reference sequence). Assay: immunoSEQ multiplex PCR; the TCRdb copy retains only in-frame clones and omits some. The data contain fewer than 65,000 clones, 80% of them singletons. The receptor was derived from a man between 65 and 85 years old in good health. This sequence joins TRBV5-5 and TRBJ2-5; maybe TRBD2 (5 bases). Sequencing was done on a sample of blood. The CDR3 bases are TGTGCCAGCAGCTTTAGCGTTTGGGAGACCCAGTACTTC. It specifies CASSFSVWETQYF.